This is a list of T cell receptor beta chains from one sample in a study of blood T cell repertoires in COVID-19. Clones were sequenced by immunoSEQ multiplex PCR, and TCRdb holds only the in-frame ones, with some missing. The sample has 160,000 or so clones, 89% seen once. The source material was peripheral blood. Source of these receptors: a man aged 55-75 years with acute or convalescent COVID-19. Each CDR3 is given with its conserved first and last residue. The D gene is left open where the match is weak. For some rows the clone size is stated as once, few or many, or as a class when expanded; others skip it.

TRBV7-9	once	.	TRBJ2-2	CASSLLTGKNTGELFF	TGTGCCAGCAGCTTACTAACAGGGAAGAACACCGGGGAGCTGTTTTTT
TRBV5-1	.	TRBD1	TRBJ1-1	CASSVGQGNTEAFF	TGCGCCAGCAGCGTGGGACAGGGGAACACTGAAGCTTTCTTT
TRBV5-1	.	TRBD1	TRBJ1-2	CASSLWTGSRGGYTF	TGCGCCAGCAGCTTGTGGACAGGTTCCCGTGGGGGCTACACCTTC
TRBV7-8	.	.	TRBJ2-7	CASSPGTGTYEQYF	TGTGCCAGCAGCCCCGGGACTGGTACCTACGAGCAGTACTTC
TRBV5-8	.	TRBD1	TRBJ2-3	CASSTGQGANTDTQYF	TGTGCCAGCAGCACGGGACAGGGGGCCAACACAGATACGCAGTATTTT
TRBV11-2	.	.	TRBJ1-1	CASSPPRGSNTEAFF	TGTGCCAGCAGCCCGCCGCGCGGTTCTAACACTGAAGCTTTCTTT
TRBV5-8	.	.	TRBJ1-1	CASSFPRWGGSEAFF	TGTGCCAGCAGCTTTCCCCGGTGGGGAGGATCTGAAGCTTTCTTT
TRBV6-5	.	TRBD1	TRBJ2-7	CASSRTGYPYEQYF	TGTGCCAGCAGTAGGACAGGATACCCCTACGAGCAGTACTTC
TRBV3-1/TRBV3-2	once	TRBD2	TRBJ2-3	CASSQEAGGQLRTDTQYF	TGTGCCAGCAGCCAAGAAGCGGGGGGCCAGCTCCGCACAGATACGCAGTATTTT
TRBV5-1	.	TRBD2	TRBJ2-7	CASSPGLAGGSRTYEQYF	TGCGCCAGCAGCCCGGGACTAGCGGGGGGATCCAGGACCTACGAGCAGTACTTC